This TCR beta chain originates from a study of CD8+CD57+ T cells in acquired aplastic anemia. Study-level information: Yields of DNA that came from sorted CD4+ and CD8+ cells averaged roughly 3.3 ug.

Study-level results: The study identified roughly 31 CD8+ CDR3 sequences shared by patients and controls.

Whoever was chosen for sequencing had shown CD8+CD57+ cell expansion by flow cytometry. In all patients, the disease was severe acquired aplastic anemia. Therapy had not been given to patients before blood sampling. Concerning this clonotype: What it binds is not known.

Profiling that covered TCR beta VDJ and CDR3 relied on genomic DNA as its template. TCRdb re-called the reads through MiXCR, storing one row per CDR3 protein. The sample lists about 260,000 distinct CDR3 sequences, approximately 86% occurring once. The CDR3 is 13 residues long. Germline V gene lookup returns CDR1 SGHAT and CDR2 FQNNGV. V lost 4 bases and J lost 4, with 10 bases in between. This sequence joins TRBV11-2 and TRBJ1-2; a possible D gene is TRBD1 (5 bases). The clonotype comes from a human donor with aplastic anemia. The sequenced material came from sorted CD4+, CD8+, or CD8+CD57+ T cells (not recorded which) from PBMCs. This CDR3 is CASSSGRGYGYTF. In DNA, the CDR3 is TGTGCCAGCAGCTCGGGACGAGGCTATGGCTACACCTTC.